The clone carrying this TCR beta chain has at least ten counts. What it binds is unknown. The sample is drawn from a study of blood T cells in healthy people across ages. Study-wide results and caveats: Roughly linearly, TCR beta diversity per million T cells fell as age increased. More naive CD4+ cells and higher diversity were found in long-lived than in aged donors.

Primers used in a second PCR of about 6 to 11 cycles were a sample-barcoded 5' primer and a J-beta primer mix. TCRdb re-derived calls from the 5' RACE reads in MiXCR, one entry per CDR3 protein. The data hold 1.5 million to 2 million distinct CDR3 sequences, with less than 50% observed a single time. CDR1 is MNHEY and CDR2 is SVGEGT in the germline V gene. The CDR3 has 13 amino acids. V was pared by 4 bases and J by 2 bases, with 8 bases between. No fewer than 5.5 micrograms of total RNA were isolated from every sample. The TCR originated in a woman aged 35 to 49 in good health. The specimen was blood. The V gene is TRBV6-2 or TRBV6-3, the J gene TRBJ2-5; D remains unclear. The CDR3 spells CASSFEVQETQYF. The DNA of the CDR3 is TGTGCCAGCAGTTTTGAGGTACAAGAGACCCAGTACTTC.